Presented here are 20 T cell receptor beta chains from one specimen sequenced in a study of OX40 agonist ivuxolimab in advanced cancers. Profiling relied on immunoSEQ multiplex PCR, and the TCRdb table lists in-frame clones only, not all of them. This repertoire shows around 30,000 clones, more than 70% found once; its top ten account for under 45%. The material sequenced was CD4+ or CD8+ T cells sorted from blood, taken in a trial of the OX40 agonist ivuxolimab. Receptors were obtained from an adult with an advanced solid tumor such as melanoma, head and neck, liver or kidney cancer.

This chain connects TRBV4-1 to TRBJ2-7; the D gene is possibly TRBD1 (6 bases). The V gene's germline CDR1 is MGHRA and CDR2 YSYEKL. V lost 5 bases to trimming and J lost 5 bases, with 16 bases between them. This CDR3 contains 14 residues. CDR3 nucleotide sequence: TGCGCCAGCAGCTCAAAACAGGGTGGCGACGAGCAGTACTTC. This translates into CASSSKQGGDEQYF.

V and J are TRBV27 and TRBJ2-1, with 7 bases identical to TRBD1. Trimming removed 3 bases from V and 10 bases from J; junction bases left unmatched: 6. The CDR3 is made up of 13 amino acids. Looked up from germline, CDR1 is MNHEY and CDR2 is SMNVEV (reference sequence). Here the CDR3 DNA reads TGTGCCAGCAGTTTCACAGGGGTGGGCGAGCAGTTCTTC. It specifies CASSFTGVGEQFF.

In its sample, this clone was seen once. The V call is TRBV19, the J call TRBJ1-1; D ambiguous. Trimming removed 2 bases at V and 0 bases at J, with 4 bases between. The germline V gene has CDR1 LNHDA and CDR2 SQIVND (reference sequence). The CDR3 length is 13 residues. The CDR3 protein is CASSILMNTEAFF. The CDR3 nucleotides read TGTGCCAGTAGTATATTGATGAACACTGAAGCTTTCTTT. Drawing the rest from reference TRBV19 and TRBJ1-1, the complete variable domain is DGGITQSPKYLFRKEGQNVTLSCEQNLNHDAMYWYRQDPGQGLRLIYYSQIVNDFQKGDIAEGYSVSREKKESFPLTVTSAQKNPTAFYLCASSILMNTEAFFGQGTRLTVV.

This clone was recorded once. The V gene is TRBV5-5, the J gene TRBJ2-7; 7 bases agree with TRBD2. CDR3 length equals 15 residues. Germline-derived CDR1 and CDR2 are SGHKS and YYEKEE (reference sequence). Trimming at V came to 0 bases and at J to 0 bases, leaving 3 bases not matched to a gene. In DNA, the CDR3 is TGTGCCAGCAGCTTGGTGGGGGGGAGCTCCTACGAGCAGTACTTC. This translates into CASSLVGGSSYEQYF.

The V call is TRBV19, the J call TRBJ2-7; D is perhaps TRBD2 (6 bases). Trimming cost V 2 bases and J 5 bases, with 10 bases left between them. Germline-derived CDR1 and CDR2 are LNHDA and SQIVND (reference sequence). This CDR3 is 13 amino acids long. The CDR3, as DNA: TGTGCCAGTAGTATAAACGGGGGTAACGAGCAGTACTTC. Translated, it gives CASSINGGNEQYF.

This chain connects TRBV30 to TRBJ2-7; 7 bases are shared with TRBD1. CDR1 GTSNPN and CDR2 SVGIG come from the germline V gene (reference sequence). The CDR3 consists of 13 residues. Trimming at V came to 0 bases and at J to 7 bases, leaving 6 bases not matched to a gene. This CDR3 is CAWSVKGAWEQYF. CDR3 nucleotide sequence: TGTGCCTGGAGTGTAAAGGGGGCGTGGGAGCAGTACTTC.

V and J are TRBV15 and TRBJ1-5; a weak D match, TRBD1 (5 bases). The CDR3 consists of 14 residues. Trimming stripped 5 bases from V and 4 bases from J, with 12 bases between. Germline lookup yields CDR1 LNHNV and CDR2 YYDKDF (reference sequence). CDR3 region: CATSGNGGNQPQHF. The CDR3, as DNA: TGTGCCACCAGCGGTAACGGGGGTAATCAGCCCCAGCATTTT.

The rearrangement joins TRBV27 to TRBJ2-7; 8 nucleotides match TRBD2. The CDR3 has 20 residues. Germline V gene lookup returns CDR1 MNHEY and CDR2 SMNVEV (reference sequence). Trimming at V came to 2 bases and at J to 3 bases, leaving 21 bases not matched to a gene. CDR3: CASSLIPPHLSISGSYEQYF. In nucleotides, the CDR3 is TGTGCCAGCAGTTTAATCCCGCCCCATTTGTCCATAAGCGGGAGCTACGAGCAGTACTTC.

The J gene is TRBJ2-1, the V gene TRBV15; 11 nucleotides line up with TRBD2. After removal of 4 bases from V and 4 bases from J, the junction contained 12 bases not matched to a gene. CDR3 length: 18 amino acids. Germline values: CDR1 LNHNV, CDR2 YYDKDF (reference sequence). The CDR3 loop reads CATSKVRGRTSGYNEQFF. The CDR3 DNA follows: TGTGCCACCAGCAAAGTCAGGGGGCGGACTAGCGGGTACAATGAGCAGTTCTTC.

V and J are TRBV9 and TRBJ2-7, with 8 bases that match TRBD2. There are 15 residues in the CDR3. The ends lost 7 bases at V and 3 bases at J; junction bases unmatched: 12. Per germline, CDR1 SGDLS and CDR2 YYNGEE. The CDR3 loop is CASSPDGRANYEQYF. The CDR3 nucleotides read TGTGCCAGCTCCCCCGACGGGAGGGCCAACTACGAGCAGTACTTC. Drawing the rest from reference TRBV9 and TRBJ2-7, the complete variable domain is DSGVTQTPKHLITATGQRVTLRCSPRSGDLSVYWYQQSLDQGLQFLIQYYNGEERAKGNILERFSAQQFPDLHSELNLSSLELGDSALYFCASSPDGRANYEQYFGPGTRLTVT.

This chain joins TRBV27 and TRBJ1-6; D gene unclear. The CDR3 has 14 amino acids. Germline assignment: CDR1 MNHEY and CDR2 SMNVEV (reference sequence). V was trimmed by 4 bases and J by 6 bases, leaving 10 bases between them. The CDR3 bases are TGTGCCAGCAGTTACCGGGGTCTTAATTCACCCCTCCACTTT. This codes for CASSYRGLNSPLHF.

This clone appeared once. The junction shows a germline mismatch at one end, possibly a read error. The chain is built from TRBV7-7 and TRBJ2-1, with 10 nucleotides matching TRBD1. In germline, CDR1 is SSHAT, CDR2 FNYEAQ (reference sequence). This CDR3 spans 13 amino acids. DNA for the CDR3: TGTGCTAGCAGCTTGGGACAGGGGTATGAGCAGTTCTTC. Its translation: CASSLGQGYEQFF. Combining the CDR3 with reference TRBV7-7 and TRBJ2-1 gives the whole variable domain GAGVSQSPRYKVTKRGQDVTLRCDPISSHATLYWYQQALGQGPEFLTYFNYEAQPDKSGLPSDRFSAERPEGSISTLTIQRTEQRDSAMYRCASSLGQGYEQFFGPGTRLTVL.

The chain is built from TRBV19 and TRBJ1-5; D is unclear. V shed 7 bases and J shed 0 bases, with 10 bases lying between them. The CDR3 contains 14 residues. The germline V gene has CDR1 LNHDA and CDR2 SQIVND (reference sequence). The CDR3 coding sequence is TGTGCCAGTAACTGGGGATATAGCAATCAGCCCCAGCATTTT. Translation gives CASNWGYSNQPQHF.

This clone showed up just once. V and J are TRBV19 and TRBJ2-1, with 9 bases aligning to TRBD1. V trimming: 11 bases; J trimming: 7 bases; junction bases outside the gene matches: 9. Germline-derived CDR1 and CDR2 are LNHDA and SQIVND (reference sequence). The CDR3 totals 13 residues. The CDR3 bases are TGTGCCTGTACCGGGACAGGGTTGAATGAGCAGTTCTTC. This encodes CACTGTGLNEQFF.

The chain joins TRBV9 to TRBJ2-7; TRBD2 might be the D (6 bases). Germline loops: CDR1 SGDLS, CDR2 YYNGEE. The CDR3 loop spans 12 amino acids. V was trimmed by 3 bases and J by 3 bases, leaving 7 bases between them. CDR3 coding DNA: TGTGCCAGCAGCGGTAGCGGCTACGAGCAGTACTTC. Its translation is CASSGSGYEQYF.

The chain employs TRBV19 and TRBJ2-2; D gene ambiguous. CDR1 is LNHDA and CDR2 is SQIVND in the germline V gene (reference sequence). The CDR3 loop spans 14 amino acids. Trimming left V 0 bases short and J 6 bases short, with 8 bases between. The CDR3 nucleotides are TGTGCCAGTAGTATAGAAGTGGGGTCCGGGGAGCTGTTTTTT. Encoded protein: CASSIEVGSGELFF.

This clone was seen once. The gene calls are TRBV9 and TRBJ1-4; possibly TRBD1 for D (6 bases). In germline, CDR1 is SGDLS, CDR2 YYNGEE. The CDR3 sequence is 17 residues long. Trimming took 0 bases from V and 3 from J, leaving 15 bases between them. The CDR3: CASSVDPGVGSNEKLFF. CDR3 nucleotides: TGTGCCAGCAGCGTAGATCCAGGGGTCGGATCTAATGAAAAACTGTTTTTT.

Remarks on this clone: It may be a read error: a sequence one base away is much more abundant. Within the sample, other DNA sequences also encode this same CDR3. This chain joins TRBV7-8 and TRBJ2-7; weak D call: TRBD2 (5 bases). V gave up 1 base and J gave up 1 base, with 8 bases separating them. CDR1 and CDR2 from the germline V gene are SGHVS and FQNEAQ. The CDR3 contains 14 residues. This chain's CDR3 is CASSLGGASYEQYF. The CDR3 DNA reads as TGTGCCAGCAGCTTAGGGGGAGCTTCCTACGAGCAGTACTTC.

This clone showed up just a few times. In DNA, the CDR3 is TGCGCCAGCAGCAGGACTAGCGGGCCAGATACGCAGTATTTT. It translates to CASSRTSGPDTQYF. The chain has TRBV5-1 and TRBJ2-3; TRBD2 aligns across 11 bases. CDR1 SGHRS and CDR2 YFSETQ come from the germline V gene. This CDR3 comprises 14 residues. J was trimmed by 4 bases and V by 4 bases; bases with no gene match: 2.

CDR3 in amino acids: CASSIGTRAKNIQYF. The CDR3, as DNA: TGTGCCAGTAGTATTGGGACTAGGGCCAAAAACATTCAGTACTTC. The rearrangement links TRBV19 to TRBJ2-4, with 8 bases fitting TRBD2. The germline CDR1 and CDR2 sequences are LNHDA and SQIVND (reference sequence). The CDR3 is 15 residues long. With V trimmed by 3 bases and J by 1 base, 2 bases remained unmatched.